Below, 32 T cell receptor beta chains from the same sample are listed, as sequenced in a study of T cells in Graves' hyperthyroidism and ophthalmopathy (dated by TCRdb to about 2019). Libraries were made using multiplex PCR. Sequencing was performed on an Illumina HiSeq 2000. The TCR beta CDR3 regions were amplified from the RNA transcripts. The first round of RT-PCR for the TCR CDR3 was performed with the HTBI primer set and the Qiagen OneStep RT-PCR kit. TCRdb trimmed public reads at Q25 via fastp, called clones via MiXCR and kept in-frame beta chains. Identical CDR3 proteins give one entry, which carries the most common genes and DNA. The sample table shows about 690,000 distinct CDR3 sequences, and around 16% are seen once. The biggest ten clones account for roughly a sixth of the sample. Sample: blood. Every receptor here comes from a man in his forties or fifties with Graves' hyperthyroidism.

There are many counts of this clonotype. The chain carries TRBV2 and TRBJ2-2; no clear D gene. V gave up 6 bases and J gave up 1 base, with 9 bases separating them. Germline V gene data show CDR1 as SNHLY and CDR2 as FYNNEI. CDR3 size: 14 residues. The CDR3 nucleotides read TGTGCCAGCAGGTCCCCCAAGAACACCGGGGAGCTGTTTTTT. It is translated as CASRSPKNTGELFF.

This clonotype was found many times. The chain employs TRBV7-2 and TRBJ2-5; no clear D gene. The V gene's germline CDR1 is SGHTA and CDR2 FQGNSA. Deletions cut 5 bases from V and 2 bases from J, with 18 bases between. This CDR3 spans 16 amino acids. CDR3 protein: CASSIRPKAEQETQYF. CDR3 nucleotide sequence: TGTGCCAGCAGCATCCGGCCGAAGGCGGAACAAGAGACCCAGTACTTC.

Of note for this clonotype: Since a much larger clone is just one base distant, this may be a read error. The chain is built from TRBV9 and TRBJ2-3; no firm D call. V lost 6 bases to trimming and J lost 1 base, with 15 bases between them. The CDR3 extends over 15 amino acids. Looked up from germline, CDR1 is SGDLS and CDR2 is YYNGEE. CDR3 sequence: CASTPPAERTDTQYF. The DNA for the CDR3 is TGTGCCAGCACCCCCCCCGCGGAGCGCACAGATACGCAGTATTTT.

The chain couples TRBV4-1 to TRBJ2-5, with 8 bases fitting TRBD2. The CDR3 covers 15 residues. Germline V gene data show CDR1 as MGHRA and CDR2 as YSYEKL. V shed 1 base and J 2 bases; nucleotides not matched to a gene: 3. The CDR3 DNA sequence: TGCGCCAGCAGCCAAGGCGGGACTAGTCAAGAGACCCAGTACTTC. This gives the protein CASSQGGTSQETQYF.

This clonotype appeared a few times. The rearrangement joins TRBV7-2 to TRBJ2-2; D possibly corresponds to TRBD2 (5 bases). From germline, CDR1 is SGHTA and CDR2 FQGNSA. Trimming cost V 4 bases and J 1 base, with 13 bases left between them. This CDR3 is 16 amino acids long. In DNA, the CDR3 is TGTGCCAGCAGCTCGGCTCGGGATATGAACACCGGGGAGCTGTTTTTT. It specifies CASSSARDMNTGELFF.

In this sample, this clonotype turned up many times. The V gene is TRBV27, the J gene TRBJ1-2, with 10 bases fitting TRBD1. CDR1 MNHEY and CDR2 SMNVEV come from the germline V gene (reference sequence). V was clipped by 6 bases and J by 6 bases; unmatched bases: 4. This CDR3 has 13 amino acids. The CDR3 region has the DNA TGTGCCAGCAGGCGAGGGACAGGGGATGGCTACACCTTC. Translating it yields CASRRGTGDGYTF.

This clonotype showed up just a few times. The chain couples TRBV20-1 to TRBJ1-4; 7 bases are a match to TRBD1. V lost 1 base, J lost 7 bases, and 6 bases stayed unmatched. The CDR3 spans 14 residues. CDR1 is DFQATT and CDR2 is SNEGSKA in the germline V gene (reference sequence). CDR3 nucleotide sequence: TGCAGTGCTAGAGGGGGACAGAGATTTGAAAAACTGTTTTTT. Protein product: CSARGGQRFEKLFF.

In this sample, this clonotype turned up a few times. The gene calls are TRBV30 and TRBJ1-2; D remains ambiguous. There are 16 residues in the CDR3. Germline V gene lookup returns CDR1 GTSNPN and CDR2 SVGIG (reference sequence). The ends were cut back, 0 bases at V and 4 bases at J, with 18 bases in the middle. CDR3 sequence reads: CAWSVSWYETPYGYTF. The CDR3 DNA sequence: TGTGCCTGGAGTGTCTCGTGGTATGAGACTCCCTATGGCTACACCTTC.

The gene calls are TRBV3-1 and TRBJ1-5, with unresolved D. The CDR3 has 14 amino acids. Germline loops: CDR1 LGHDT, CDR2 YNNKEL (reference sequence). V lost 4 bases and J 7 bases, leaving 14 bases between the germline ends. CDR3 DNA sequence: TGTGCCAGCAGCCTAAACGGAATTTTACAGCCCCAGCATTTT. This encodes CASSLNGILQPQHF.

This clonotype showed up many times. The chain recombines TRBV28 with TRBJ2-1, with 9 bases identical to TRBD1. The J segment lost 6 bases and the V segment lost 4 bases, leaving 10 bases of the junction unmatched. This CDR3 spans 16 amino acids. Per the germline V gene, CDR1 is MDHEN and CDR2 is SYDVKM. The CDR3, as DNA: TGTGCCAGCAGTTCCCCGGGACAGGGCCCCCGCAATGAGCAGTTCTTC. This encodes CASSSPGQGPRNEQFF.

Points on this clonotype: The germline gene is not matched at one end of the junction; a read error may be the cause. This chain connects TRBV20-1 to TRBJ2-1; the match to TRBD2 covers 12 bases. The CDR3 runs 16 residues. Germline values: CDR1 DFQATT, CDR2 SNEGSKA (reference sequence). The CDR3 nucleotides are TGCAGTGCTACCCATAGACGACTAGCGGGAGACAATGGGCAGTTCTTC. Translation: CSATHRRLAGDNGQFF.

The V and J genes are TRBV7-9 and TRBJ1-1; D is unresolved. The CDR3 contains 12 residues. V was cut by 2 bases and J by 6 bases, with 7 bases left in between. From germline, CDR1 is SEHNR and CDR2 FQNEAQ (reference sequence). CDR3 region: CASSLSTPEAFF. The CDR3 bases are TGTGCCAGCAGCTTAAGTACTCCTGAAGCTTTCTTT.

This clonotype has ten or more counts. CDR3 amino acids: CASSYSSGETQYF. The CDR3, as DNA: TGTGCCAGCAGTTACTCGAGTGGCGAGACCCAGTACTTC. The V call is TRBV6-5, the J call TRBJ2-5; D remains unclear. Germline V gene sequence: CDR1 MNHEY, CDR2 SVGAGI. The CDR3 contains 13 residues. Trimming took 0 bases from V and 5 from J, leaving 7 bases between them.

This clonotype has ten or more counts. This sequence joins TRBV12-3 or TRBV12-4 and TRBJ2-1; 7 positions match TRBD1. J gave up 7 bases and V 10 bases, and 16 bases lay outside the gene matches. This CDR3 contains 15 residues. DNA for the CDR3: TGTGCCATCTCTCAGCCGGGACAGCCCTTAAATGAGCAGTTCTTC. It encodes CAISQPGQPLNEQFF.

This clonotype was seen repeatedly, ten times or more. The chain recombines TRBV10-1 with TRBJ2-5; either TRBD1 or TRBD2 may supply D (5 bases each). The CDR3 spans 13 residues. V was pared by 6 bases and J by 1 base, with 9 bases between. Germline loops: CDR1 WNHNN, CDR2 SYGVQD (reference sequence). The CDR3 reads CASSTGLQETQYF. The CDR3 DNA sequence: TGCGCCAGCAGCACAGGACTCCAAGAGACCCAGTACTTC.

The chain's CDR3 is CASSAIRRGERNTIYF. CDR3 sequence (DNA): TGTGCCAGCAGTGCAATCCGCAGGGGAGAAAGAAACACCATATATTTT. The V and J genes are TRBV6-4 and TRBJ1-3; a weak D match, TRBD1 (6 bases). CDR1 and CDR2 (germline): MRHNA, SNTAGT. V lost 4 bases and J lost 5, with 18 bases in between. The CDR3 extends over 16 amino acids.

The CDR3 DNA is TGCAGTGCTAGAGACCCTAGCGGGAATGTCGATGAGCAGTTCTTC. It codes for CSARDPSGNVDEQFF. The chain carries TRBV20-1 and TRBJ2-1; 9 nucleotides align to TRBD2. Germline CDR1 and CDR2: DFQATT and SNEGSKA (reference sequence). With V trimmed by 0 bases and J by 8 bases, 8 bases remained unmatched. The CDR3 runs to 15 residues.

The chain joins TRBV7-9 to TRBJ2-7; 8 bases fit TRBD1. This CDR3 has 13 residues. Germline V gene data show CDR1 as SEHNR and CDR2 as FQNEAQ (reference sequence). The ends lost 5 bases at V and 3 bases at J; junction bases unmatched: 3. The CDR3 loop reads CASSTTGDYEQYF. The CDR3 DNA reads as TGTGCCAGCAGCACGACAGGGGACTACGAGCAGTACTTC.

This clonotype was counted ten times or more. The J gene is TRBJ2-7, the V gene TRBV5-1; the match to TRBD1 covers 7 bases. V shed 5 bases and J 4 bases; nucleotides not matched to a gene: 9. Looked up from germline, CDR1 is SGHRS and CDR2 is YFSETQ. The CDR3 extends over 14 amino acids. The CDR3 DNA reads TGCGCCAGCAGGCCTCCGGGACAGAATTACGAGCAGTACTTC. This gives the protein CASRPPGQNYEQYF.

The genes are TRBV29-1 and TRBJ2-1, with TRBD2 matching over 8 bases. With V trimmed by 5 bases and J by 4 bases, 7 bases remained unmatched. This CDR3 contains 14 residues. Per the germline V gene, CDR1 is SQVTM and CDR2 is ANQGSEA. CDR3 protein: CSVRTSGTYNEQFF. In DNA, the CDR3 is TGCAGCGTTCGAACTAGCGGCACTTACAATGAGCAGTTCTTC.

The V gene is TRBV29-1, the J gene TRBJ1-2; D is undetermined. The length of the CDR3 is 11 residues. In germline, CDR1 is SQVTM, CDR2 ANQGSEA. Trimming removed 2 bases from V and 13 bases from J, with 14 bases in between. In nucleotides, the CDR3 is TGCAGCGTTGAAACTAGCTTTCGACGCACCTTC. This gives the protein CSVETSFRRTF.

This clonotype turned up a few times. This chain connects TRBV7-9 to TRBJ2-7; 10 bases agree with TRBD1. The CDR3 spans 13 residues. Germline trimming cut 9 bases from V and 2 bases from J; bases unmatched to any gene: 4. The germline CDR1 and CDR2 sequences are SEHNR and FQNEAQ (reference sequence). CDR3 loop: CASGTGATYEQYF. CDR3 DNA sequence: TGTGCCAGTGGGACAGGGGCAACCTACGAGCAGTACTTC.

This clonotype was detected a few times. CDR3 residues: CASSLVRDRGLGANVLTF. DNA of the CDR3: TGTGCCAGCAGCTTAGTTCGGGACAGGGGTTTAGGGGCCAACGTCCTGACTTTC. V and J are TRBV11-2 and TRBJ2-6; TRBD1 matches 10 bases. The germline CDR1 and CDR2 sequences are SGHAT and FQNNGV. The CDR3 consists of 18 residues. The junction had 7 bases not matched to a gene; V was cut back by 1 base and J by 4 bases. The whole variable domain, remainder taken from reference TRBV11-2 and TRBJ2-6, is EAGVAQSPRYKIIEKRQSVAFWCNPISGHATLYWYQQILGQGPKLLIQFQNNGVVDDSQLPKDRFSAERLKGVDSTLKIQPAKLEDSAVYLCASSLVRDRGLGANVLTFGAGSRLTVL.

This clonotype was detected only a few times. This chain uses TRBV19 with TRBJ2-6, with 10 bases that match TRBD1. Trimming cost V 7 bases and J 4 bases; bases outside gene matches: 7. The CDR3 loop spans 16 amino acids. Germline V lookup: CDR1 LNHDA, CDR2 SQIVND (reference sequence). The DNA of the CDR3 is TGTGCCAGTACCCGGGACAGGGGTTCAGGGGCCAACGTCCTGACTTTC. It codes for CASTRDRGSGANVLTF.

This clonotype has only a few counts. The J gene is TRBJ1-5, the V gene TRBV10-3, with D maybe TRBD1 (5 bases). The CDR3 loop spans 16 amino acids. The ends were cut back, 0 bases at V and 4 bases at J, with 13 bases in the middle. Germline lookup yields CDR1 ENHRY and CDR2 SYGVKD. The CDR3 bases are TGTGCCATCAGTGAGTCTGTTGGGACTCTAAATCAGCCCCAGCATTTT. Translated: CAISESVGTLNQPQHF.

This clonotype was counted many times. CDR3 nucleotide sequence: TGTGCCAGCAGCCTTACTAGCGGGCGATTGACAGATACGCAGTATTTT. This encodes CASSLTSGRLTDTQYF. The chain uses TRBV12-3 or TRBV12-4 and TRBJ2-3; 9 nucleotides agree with TRBD2. Trimming at V came to 6 bases and at J to 3 bases, leaving 10 bases not matched to a gene. This CDR3 region has 16 residues.

In its sample, this clonotype was seen many times. The chain employs TRBV2 and TRBJ1-4, with 9 bases fitting TRBD1. The V gene end was trimmed by 7 bases and the J gene end by 8 bases; junction bases not matched to a gene: 11. The length of the CDR3 is 15 residues. The germline gives CDR1 SNHLY, CDR2 FYNNEI. In DNA, the CDR3 is TGTGCCAGCAAAAGGACAGGGGTCGTAGGCGAAAAACTGTTTTTT. It specifies CASKRTGVVGEKLFF.

The table lists this clonotype with many counts. This chain connects TRBV19 to TRBJ1-1; D perhaps matches TRBD1 (5 bases). Trimming cost V 3 bases and J 6 bases, with 11 bases left between them. From germline, CDR1 is LNHDA and CDR2 SQIVND (reference sequence). CDR3 size: 13 residues. The CDR3 region has the DNA TGTGCCAGTAGTATGACGGGACTTGCTGAAGCTTTCTTT. This codes for CASSMTGLAEAFF. Full variable domain (missing parts from reference TRBV19 and TRBJ1-1): DGGITQSPKYLFRKEGQNVTLSCEQNLNHDAMYWYRQDPGQGLRLIYYSQIVNDFQKGDIAEGYSVSREKKESFPLTVTSAQKNPTAFYLCASSMTGLAEAFFGQGTRLTVV.

This clonotype showed up just a few times. This sequence joins TRBV27 and TRBJ2-1; 7 bases agree with TRBD2. Germline trimming cut 3 bases from V and 4 bases from J; bases unmatched to any gene: 6. The CDR3 length is 15 residues. Germline V gene lookup returns CDR1 MNHEY and CDR2 SMNVEV (reference sequence). CDR3 protein: CASSFAGARYNEQFF. The CDR3 DNA follows: TGTGCCAGCAGTTTCGCGGGAGCTCGGTACAATGAGCAGTTCTTC.

This clonotype was detected ten times or more. The rearrangement uses TRBV6-5 and TRBJ2-5; the match to TRBD2 covers 12 bases. The CDR3 runs to 15 residues. Germline V gene lookup returns CDR1 MNHEY and CDR2 SVGAGI. V lost 0 bases, J lost 6 bases, and 2 bases stayed unmatched. The CDR3 DNA sequence: TGTGCCAGCAGTTACTCACTAGCGGGAGGCCAGACCCAGTACTTC. It specifies CASSYSLAGGQTQYF.

This clonotype was seen a handful of times. The V call is TRBV20-1, the J call TRBJ2-7, with D tentatively TRBD2 (6 bases). Trimming took off 0 bases at V and 5 bases at J, with 17 bases between the two ends. The CDR3 runs to 15 residues. Germline lookup yields CDR1 DFQATT and CDR2 SNEGSKA (reference sequence). In DNA, the CDR3 is TGCAGTGCTAGAGATCTGTCCGGGGGAACGAACGAGCAGTACTTC. Its protein is CSARDLSGGTNEQYF.

The rearrangement links TRBV6-2 or TRBV6-3 to TRBJ1-3, with D hard to call. The germline V gene encodes CDR1 MNHEY and CDR2 SVGEGT. The CDR3 loop spans 15 amino acids. Trimming removed 2 bases at V and 4 bases at J, with 12 bases between. CDR3 loop: CASSYRAMTGNTIYF. CDR3 DNA sequence: TGTGCCAGCAGTTACCGCGCTATGACCGGAAACACCATATATTTT.